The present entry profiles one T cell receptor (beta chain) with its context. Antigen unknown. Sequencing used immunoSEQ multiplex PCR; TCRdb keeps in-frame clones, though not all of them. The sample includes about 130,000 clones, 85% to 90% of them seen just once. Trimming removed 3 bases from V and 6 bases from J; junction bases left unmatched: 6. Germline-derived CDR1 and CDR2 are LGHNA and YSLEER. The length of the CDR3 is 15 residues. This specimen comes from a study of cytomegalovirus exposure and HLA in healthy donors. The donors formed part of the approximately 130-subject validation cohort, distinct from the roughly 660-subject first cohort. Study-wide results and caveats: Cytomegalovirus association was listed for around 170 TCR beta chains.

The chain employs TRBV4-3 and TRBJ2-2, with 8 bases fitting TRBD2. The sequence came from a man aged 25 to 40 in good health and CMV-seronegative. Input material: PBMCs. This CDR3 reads CASSHGAGGAGELFF. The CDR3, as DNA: TGCGCCAGCAGCCACGGGGCCGGGGGGGCCGGGGAGCTGTTTTTT.